A selection of T cell receptor beta chains follows, all from one sample in a study of shared clonotypes between healthy human individuals. The method was immunoSEQ multiplex PCR; TCRdb's version includes in-frame clones alone and lacks a portion of them. The table records over a million clones, about 98.5% of them present only once. Sequencing input: naive CD4+ T cells sorted from blood. The receptors were gathered from a man in his thirties or forties in good health. Each CDR3 is given with its conserved first and last residue. Fields, in order: clone size, V gene, J gene, D gene, CDR3 DNA, CDR3 protein. D genes are given only for firm matches. Not every row has a clone size; where given, it reads once, few, many or a size class.

clone size: -
V gene: TRBV27
J gene: TRBJ2-2
D gene: -
CDR3 DNA: TGTGCCAGCAGTTTGAAGAAGGCGAACACCGGGGAGCTGTTTTTT
CDR3 protein: CASSLKKANTGELFF

clone size: -
V gene: TRBV5-1
J gene: TRBJ1-5
D gene: -
CDR3 DNA: TGCGCCAGCAGCCTTACCCCGGATCAGCCCCAGCATTTT
CDR3 protein: CASSLTPDQPQHF

clone size: -
V gene: TRBV9
J gene: TRBJ1-2
D gene: TRBD1
CDR3 DNA: TGTGCCAGCAGCGTAGGACAGGGGGCATGGATAGGGTTCGGCTACACCTTC
CDR3 protein: CASSVGQGAWIGFGYTF

clone size: -
V gene: TRBV5-1
J gene: TRBJ2-7
D gene: -
CDR3 DNA: TGCGCCAGCAGCTCCCGCAACCTAAAATTTCCCTACGAGCAGTACTTC
CDR3 protein: CASSSRNLKFPYEQYF

clone size: -
V gene: TRBV9
J gene: TRBJ1-2
D gene: -
CDR3 DNA: TGTGCCAGCAGCGTGAGGGAACGCTATGGCTACACCTTC
CDR3 protein: CASSVRERYGYTF

clone size: -
V gene: TRBV4-3
J gene: TRBJ2-5
D gene: TRBD2
CDR3 DNA: TGCGCCCACCCCCCCCCGGGACTAGCGGGCGTAAAGACCCAGTACTTC
CDR3 protein: CAHPPPGLAGVKTQYF

clone size: -
V gene: TRBV15
J gene: TRBJ2-7
D gene: TRBD1
CDR3 DNA: TGTGCCACCAGCAGGCCGGGACAGAGCTACGAGCAGTACTTC
CDR3 protein: CATSRPGQSYEQYF

clone size: once
V gene: TRBV5-4
J gene: TRBJ2-5
D gene: TRBD2
CDR3 DNA: TGTGCCAGCAGCGTACGACTAGCGGGGCAAGAGACCCAGTACTTC
CDR3 protein: CASSVRLAGQETQYF

clone size: -
V gene: TRBV18
J gene: TRBJ1-4
D gene: -
CDR3 DNA: TGTGCCAGCTCACGAGACTGGGCAGAGCCCCTGTTTTTT
CDR3 protein: CASSRDWAEPLFF

clone size: -
V gene: TRBV6-5
J gene: TRBJ2-7
D gene: TRBD2
CDR3 DNA: TGTGCCAGCAAGCTAGCGGGAGGGCCATACGAGCAGTACTTC
CDR3 protein: CASKLAGGPYEQYF

clone size: -
V gene: TRBV29-1
J gene: TRBJ2-2
D gene: TRBD2
CDR3 DNA: TGCAGCGTTGCCGCTAGCGGGAGTTTTGCCGGGGAGCTGTTTTTT
CDR3 protein: CSVAASGSFAGELFF

clone size: -
V gene: TRBV11-2
J gene: TRBJ2-5
D gene: -
CDR3 DNA: TGTGCCAGCAGCCTGGACAGTCAAGAGACCCAGTACTTC
CDR3 protein: CASSLDSQETQYF

clone size: -
V gene: TRBV27
J gene: TRBJ2-1
D gene: -
CDR3 DNA: TGTGCCAGCAGTTTATCCCTAGCGTCTAGCTCCTACAATGAGCAGTTCTTC
CDR3 protein: CASSLSLASSSYNEQFF

clone size: -
V gene: TRBV10-3
J gene: TRBJ2-1
D gene: -
CDR3 DNA: TGTGCCATCAGTGTATCGACAGGATCACTCTACAATGAGCAGTTCTTC
CDR3 protein: CAISVSTGSLYNEQFF

clone size: -
V gene: TRBV9
J gene: TRBJ2-3
D gene: -
CDR3 DNA: TGTGCCAGCAGCGGAGGGGGAGAACGCACAGATACGCAGTATTTT
CDR3 protein: CASSGGGERTDTQYF

clone size: -
V gene: TRBV6-1
J gene: TRBJ2-7
D gene: TRBD2
CDR3 DNA: TGTGCCAGCAGTGAGGCCACTAGCGGGAGGGGCCGCGAGCAGTACTTC
CDR3 protein: CASSEATSGRGREQYF

clone size: -
V gene: TRBV28
J gene: TRBJ2-5
D gene: -
CDR3 DNA: TGTGCCAGCAGCTCCGGGGGCCTACCCGACCGAGAGACCCAGTACTTC
CDR3 protein: CASSSGGLPDRETQYF

clone size: once
V gene: TRBV4-2
J gene: TRBJ2-1
D gene: -
CDR3 DNA: TGTGCCAGCAGCCAAGACCCTAGCTACAATGAGCAGTTCTTC
CDR3 protein: CASSQDPSYNEQFF

clone size: -
V gene: TRBV7-6
J gene: TRBJ2-2
D gene: TRBD1
CDR3 DNA: TGTGCCAGCAGCGGACGCCGACAGGGACGAACTACCGGGGAGCTGTTTTTT
CDR3 protein: CASSGRRQGRTTGELFF

clone size: -
V gene: TRBV5-4
J gene: TRBJ2-7
D gene: TRBD1
CDR3 DNA: TGTGCCAGCAGCGTAGGCGGGACAGGGCCCGACGAGCAGTACTTC
CDR3 protein: CASSVGGTGPDEQYF

clone size: -
V gene: TRBV19
J gene: TRBJ2-1
D gene: -
CDR3 DNA: TGTGCCAGTAGGCCCGGGATCTACAATGAGCAGTTCTTC
CDR3 protein: CASRPGIYNEQFF

clone size: -
V gene: TRBV5-1
J gene: TRBJ2-1
D gene: TRBD2
CDR3 DNA: TGCGCCAGCAGCTTGTTGGGACTAGATAACAATGAGCAGTTCTTC
CDR3 protein: CASSLLGLDNNEQFF

clone size: -
V gene: TRBV19
J gene: TRBJ1-3
D gene: -
CDR3 DNA: TGTGCCAGTACCGAGAGGGTTGGAAACACCATATATTTT
CDR3 protein: CASTERVGNTIYF

clone size: once
V gene: TRBV27
J gene: TRBJ1-2
D gene: -
CDR3 DNA: TGTGCCAGCAAGGACAGAGCCCAATCTAACTATGGCTACACCTTC
CDR3 protein: CASKDRAQSNYGYTF

clone size: -
V gene: TRBV28
J gene: TRBJ2-2
D gene: TRBD2
CDR3 DNA: TGTGCCAGCAGTATCCGGGGGAGGGGCGCGGGCACCGGGGAGCTGTTTTTT
CDR3 protein: CASSIRGRGAGTGELFF

clone size: -
V gene: TRBV5-6
J gene: TRBJ2-7
D gene: -
CDR3 DNA: TGTGCCAGCAGCTGGGAACACGCGGCCTACGAGCAGTACTTC
CDR3 protein: CASSWEHAAYEQYF

clone size: -
V gene: TRBV14
J gene: TRBJ2-1
D gene: -
CDR3 DNA: TGTGCCAGCAGCCAAGGGCTCTACAATGAGCAGTTCTTC
CDR3 protein: CASSQGLYNEQFF

clone size: once
V gene: TRBV5-1
J gene: TRBJ2-7
D gene: -
CDR3 DNA: TGCGCCAGCAGCCTATCGACTCACGAGCAGTACTTC
CDR3 protein: CASSLSTHEQYF

clone size: -
V gene: TRBV28
J gene: TRBJ2-2
D gene: -
CDR3 DNA: TGTGCCAGCGGTATCTCGCAAGCAACCGGGGAGCTGTTTTTT
CDR3 protein: CASGISQATGELFF

clone size: -
V gene: TRBV5-1
J gene: TRBJ2-7
D gene: TRBD2
CDR3 DNA: TGCGCCAGCAGCCAAGGACTAGCGGGTCCCTCGTCCTACGAGCAGTACTTC
CDR3 protein: CASSQGLAGPSSYEQYF

clone size: -
V gene: TRBV7-3
J gene: TRBJ2-3
D gene: TRBD1
CDR3 DNA: TGTGCCAGCAGCTTAAGGGGACAGAGCACAGATACGCAGTATTTT
CDR3 protein: CASSLRGQSTDTQYF

clone size: -
V gene: TRBV5-1
J gene: TRBJ2-1
D gene: TRBD2
CDR3 DNA: TGCGCCAGCAGCTTACCGGGAGGAAGGCAGTTCTTC
CDR3 protein: CASSLPGGRQFF

clone size: -
V gene: TRBV18
J gene: TRBJ2-3
D gene: TRBD2
CDR3 DNA: TGTGCCAGCTCCTCACCCGGGAGGGGGCTAGCGGGGCAAAGCACAGATACGCAGTATTTT
CDR3 protein: CASSSPGRGLAGQSTDTQYF

clone size: -
V gene: TRBV20-1
J gene: TRBJ2-3
D gene: -
CDR3 DNA: TGCAGTGCTAGTATCGGAGATACGCAGTATTTT
CDR3 protein: CSASIGDTQYF

clone size: once
V gene: TRBV4-3
J gene: TRBJ1-2
D gene: TRBD1
CDR3 DNA: TGCGCCAGCAGCCAGCCTGGACAGGGTAGCTATGGCTACACCTTC
CDR3 protein: CASSQPGQGSYGYTF

clone size: -
V gene: TRBV14
J gene: TRBJ2-1
D gene: TRBD2
CDR3 DNA: TGTGCCAGCAGCCAATCGCTAGCGGAACACAATGAGCAGTTCTTC
CDR3 protein: CASSQSLAEHNEQFF

clone size: -
V gene: TRBV9
J gene: TRBJ2-3
D gene: -
CDR3 DNA: TGTGCCAGCAGCGAGACCCCACAGCTGGATACGCAGTATTTT
CDR3 protein: CASSETPQLDTQYF

clone size: -
V gene: TRBV6-6
J gene: TRBJ1-1
D gene: TRBD1
CDR3 DNA: TGTGCCAGCAGCCTACGGACAGGGAACACTGAAGCTTTCTTT
CDR3 protein: CASSLRTGNTEAFF

clone size: -
V gene: TRBV5-1
J gene: TRBJ1-2
D gene: -
CDR3 DNA: TGCGCCAGCAGCTTGGGTACAAACTATGGCTACACCTTC
CDR3 protein: CASSLGTNYGYTF

clone size: -
V gene: TRBV5-1
J gene: TRBJ2-2
D gene: TRBD2
CDR3 DNA: TGCGCCAGCAGCTCCGGGACTAGCGGGACCTTGAACACCGGGGAGCTGTTTTTT
CDR3 protein: CASSSGTSGTLNTGELFF

clone size: -
V gene: TRBV7-9
J gene: TRBJ2-5
D gene: TRBD1
CDR3 DNA: TGTGCCAGCAGTAGGGACAGACAAGAGACCCAGTACTTC
CDR3 protein: CASSRDRQETQYF

clone size: -
V gene: TRBV19
J gene: TRBJ1-2
D gene: TRBD1
CDR3 DNA: TGTGCCAGTCTTACGATCGGACAGGGAGCGGGCTATGGCTACACCTTC
CDR3 protein: CASLTIGQGAGYGYTF

clone size: -
V gene: TRBV2
J gene: TRBJ2-6
D gene: TRBD1
CDR3 DNA: TGTGCCAGCTGCCGGGACAGGGGGTTCTCGAGCTCTGGGGCCAACGTCCTGACTTTC
CDR3 protein: CASCRDRGFSSSGANVLTF

clone size: once
V gene: TRBV7-9
J gene: TRBJ1-2
D gene: TRBD1
CDR3 DNA: TGTGCCAGCAGCTTGGGACAGAACTATGGCTACACCTTC
CDR3 protein: CASSLGQNYGYTF

clone size: -
V gene: TRBV4-3
J gene: TRBJ2-5
D gene: -
CDR3 DNA: TGCGCCAGCAGCCAAGTTGGGGGGATTAGAGAGACCCAGTACTTC
CDR3 protein: CASSQVGGIRETQYF